This T cell receptor (beta chain) was identified during a study of molecular identifiers for immune sequencing clone quantification. Germline CDR1 is SEHNR and CDR2 is FQNEAQ (reference sequence). Deletions cut 2 bases from V and 10 bases from J, with 12 bases between. The CDR3 is 14 residues long. One entry per CDR3 protein, called by TCRdb with MiXCR from the PCR reads. The repertoire holds hundreds of thousands of distinct CDR3 sequences, with about 25% as singletons. The V call is TRBV7-9, the J call TRBJ1-6; D gene uncertain. This clonotype was obtained from a human donor in good health. Some libraries in this study had Jurkat cell RNA spiked in. Sequenced material: naive CD8+ T cells from blood, with Jurkat cell RNA spiked in. Subset here: FACS-sorted CD8+CD4-CCR7+CD45RA+ naive T cells. Here the CDR3 reads CASSLSTRESPLHF. CDR3 coding DNA: TGTGCCAGCAGCTTATCAACAAGGGAATCACCCCTCCACTTT.